This entry lists 24 T cell receptor beta chains sequenced from one sample in a study of STAT3 mutations in large granular lymphocyte leukemia. Only in-frame clones appear in the TCRdb table, and some are missing; sequencing was by immunoSEQ multiplex PCR. Of 30,000 to 45,000 clones detected, roughly 88% appear once; the ten largest clones hold approximately 0.42%. General study results and limits: In T-cell large granular lymphocyte leukemia, about half of patients showed multiple immunodominant subclonotypes.

Their antigens remain unidentified. Sequenced sample: PBMCs. Receptors were obtained from a human donor with T large granular lymphocyte leukemia. Some clones in this sample may be carry-over from other donors' samples.

J is TRBJ1-1 and V is TRBV7-2; D not certain. This CDR3 is built from 13 residues. The V gene lost 5 bases and the J gene lost 0 bases, with 7 bases spanning the gap. Germline V gene lookup returns CDR1 SGHTA and CDR2 FQGNSA. The CDR3 here is CASSRTVNTEAFF. The CDR3 DNA reads TGTGCCAGCAGCCGGACCGTGAACACTGAAGCTTTCTTT.

This clone was found once. CDR3 sequence: CASSRNRDPLTF. For the CDR3, the DNA is TGTGCCAGCAGCCGGAACCGGGACCCTCTGACTTTC. The J gene is TRBJ2-6, the V gene TRBV7-9; perhaps D is TRBD1 or TRBD2 (5 bases each). Looked up from germline, CDR1 is SEHNR and CDR2 is FQNEAQ (reference sequence). V gave up 5 bases and J gave up 16 bases, with 15 bases separating them. The CDR3 sequence is 12 residues long.

This clone appeared a single time. V gene TRBV28 combines with J gene TRBJ1-1; no firm D call. This CDR3 region has 13 residues. V lost 2 bases and J lost 8, with 12 bases in between. Germline lookup yields CDR1 MDHEN and CDR2 SYDVKM. The CDR3 DNA is TGTGCCAGCAGTTTAATCTCAGGAGGGGAAGCTTTCTTT. Translated, it gives CASSLISGGEAFF. The variable domain in full, with the rest retrieved from reference TRBV28 and TRBJ1-1, is DVKVTQSSRYLVKRTGEKVFLECVQDMDHENMFWYRQDPGLGLRLIYFSYDVKMKEKGDIPEGYSVSREKKERFSLILESASTNQTSMYLCASSLISGGEAFFGQGTRLTVV.

This rearrangement joins TRBV4-1 to TRBJ1-5; D is uncertain. Germline V gene lookup returns CDR1 MGHRA and CDR2 YSYEKL. The CDR3 spans 13 residues. V lost 4 bases and J lost 4, with 8 bases in between. CDR3 sequence reads: CASSLGSNQPQHF. The CDR3 coding sequence is TGCGCCAGCAGCCTCGGTTCGAATCAGCCCCAGCATTTT.

This clone was found a few times. The chain employs TRBV6-1 and TRBJ1-6; D may be TRBD1 (6 bases). Germline CDR1 reads MNHNS; CDR2 reads SASEGT. The CDR3 runs 13 residues. V lost 0 bases and J 9 bases, leaving 6 bases between the germline ends. The CDR3 DNA sequence: TGTGCCAGCAGTGAAGCCAGGGGTTCACCCCTCCACTTT. Its protein is CASSEARGSPLHF.

V is TRBV5-6 and J is TRBJ1-2; D not certain. Germline assignment: CDR1 SGHDT and CDR2 YYEEEE. With 0 bases removed from V and 5 bases from J, the gap between germline ends came to 11 bases. CDR3 length: 14 amino acids. CDR3 protein: CASSLEGTLYGYTF. In DNA form, the CDR3 reads TGTGCCAGCAGCTTGGAGGGAACCCTTTATGGCTACACCTTC.

The chain links TRBV18 to TRBJ2-1; a weak D match, TRBD1 (6 bases). Looked up from germline, CDR1 is KGHSH and CDR2 is LQKENI. There are 14 residues in the CDR3. Trimming cost V 2 bases and J 3 bases, with 8 bases left between them. In DNA, the CDR3 is TGTGCCAGCTCACCAACAGGGAGCTACAATGAGCAGTTCTTC. Amino acid sequence: CASSPTGSYNEQFF.

The table lists this clone with a few counts. The chain employs TRBV27 and TRBJ2-6; no clear D. Germline loops: CDR1 MNHEY, CDR2 SMNVEV (reference sequence). Trimming shortened V by 2 bases and J by 4 bases, and 9 bases separated the two germline ends. The CDR3 has 15 amino acids. The CDR3 sequence: CASSLRQPGANVLTF. In nucleotides, the CDR3 is TGTGCCAGCAGTTTACGCCAACCAGGGGCCAACGTCCTGACTTTC.

The chain has TRBV5-1 and TRBJ2-5, with 8 positions matching TRBD2. The CDR3 is made up of 14 amino acids. V shed 5 bases and J 3 bases; nucleotides not matched to a gene: 6. The germline CDR1 and CDR2 sequences are SGHRS and YFSETQ. In DNA, the CDR3 is TGCGCCAGCAGTTATGGACTAGCAGAAGAGACCCAGTACTTC. Residues: CASSYGLAEETQYF.

The CDR3 spells CASSPDRAYGYTF. The CDR3 nucleotides read TGCGCCAGCAGCCCGGACAGGGCCTATGGCTACACCTTC. V usage is TRBV5-1 and J usage is TRBJ1-2; 8 nucleotides line up with TRBD1. With 4 bases clipped from V and 4 bases from J, the junction kept 3 bases outside the gene matches. Germline assignment: CDR1 SGHRS and CDR2 YFSETQ. This CDR3 has 13 amino acids.

The chain has TRBV6-5 and TRBJ2-2, with 9 nucleotides matching TRBD2. CDR3 size: 13 residues. The trim removed 5 bases at V and 13 bases at J, leaving 8 bases unmatched. Germline lookup yields CDR1 MNHEY and CDR2 SVGAGI. CDR3 residues: CASSQKAGGLLFF. The CDR3 DNA reads TGTGCCAGCAGTCAAAAGGCGGGGGGGTTGCTGTTTTTT.

This clone was seen once. This chain uses TRBV4-1 with TRBJ2-7; D might be TRBD1 (5 bases). The CDR3 loop spans 13 amino acids. V gave up 2 bases and J gave up 7 bases, with 12 bases separating them. Germline values: CDR1 MGHRA, CDR2 YSYEKL. The DNA of the CDR3 is TGCGCCAGCAGCCAAAGCAGGGTAGGGGAGCAGTACTTC. Amino acid sequence: CASSQSRVGEQYF.

J is TRBJ1-5 and V is TRBV9, with unresolved D. The V end lost 0 bases, the J end lost 2 bases, and 9 bases lay between the germline ends. The CDR3 is made up of 15 amino acids. Germline V lookup: CDR1 SGDLS, CDR2 YYNGEE. The CDR3 loop is CASSVDGVGNQPQHF. CDR3 DNA sequence: TGTGCCAGCAGCGTAGATGGGGTGGGCAATCAGCCCCAGCATTTT.

The V and J genes are TRBV5-6 and TRBJ1-1; perhaps TRBD1 as D (6 bases). Germline loops: CDR1 SGHDT, CDR2 YYEEEE. The CDR3 is 16 amino acids. The V end was cut by 4 bases, the J end by 2 bases, with 18 bases between. The CDR3: CASSRNLQGRNTEAFF. CDR3 sequence (DNA): TGTGCCAGCAGCCGAAACCTACAGGGTCGTAACACTGAAGCTTTCTTT.

This clone was observed a handful of times. The chain is built from TRBV5-1 and TRBJ2-1; 11 bases line up with TRBD1. Germline V CDR1 and CDR2: SGHRS, YFSETQ. The J segment lost 5 bases and the V segment lost 4 bases, leaving 5 bases of the junction unmatched. The length of the CDR3 is 15 residues. CDR3: CASSVGQGAHNEQFF. DNA for the CDR3: TGCGCCAGCAGCGTCGGACAGGGGGCCCACAATGAGCAGTTCTTC. Based on the CDR3 plus reference TRBV5-1 and TRBJ2-1, the full variable domain is KAGVTQTPRYLIKTRGQQVTLSCSPISGHRSVSWYQQTPGQGLQFLFEYFSETQRNKGNFPGRFSGRQFSNSRSEMNVSTLELGDSALYLCASSVGQGAHNEQFFGPGTRLTVL.

The chain is built from TRBV10-3 and TRBJ1-2; possibly TRBD1 for D (6 bases). The length of the CDR3 is 12 residues. Germline V gene lookup returns CDR1 ENHRY and CDR2 SYGVKD. The germline V and J ends were trimmed by 9 bases and 5 bases, with 13 bases remaining between them. CDR3 sequence reads: CAIQGASYGYTF. The CDR3 coding sequence is TGTGCCATACAGGGAGCTTCTTATGGCTACACCTTC.

The chain joins TRBV9 to TRBJ2-2, with TRBD2 identical over 8 bases. Germline V lookup: CDR1 SGDLS, CDR2 YYNGEE. V trimming: 0 bases; J trimming: 4 bases; junction bases outside the gene matches: 5. This CDR3 has 16 residues. CDR3 DNA: TGTGCCAGCAGCGTAGGCGGGGGGCGAGGCACCGGGGAGCTGTTTTTT. Protein: CASSVGGGRGTGELFF.

This rearrangement joins TRBV30 to TRBJ1-1, with 11 bases identical to TRBD1. The germline V gene has CDR1 GTSNPN and CDR2 SVGIG (reference sequence). The CDR3 loop spans 14 amino acids. J was trimmed by 5 bases and V by 3 bases; bases with no gene match: 5. CDR3 sequence: CAWRDRGLGTEAFF. CDR3 DNA: TGTGCCTGGAGGGACAGGGGGCTTGGTACTGAAGCTTTCTTT.

The chain has TRBV6-5 and TRBJ2-5, with 8 nucleotides matching TRBD2. The germline V gene has CDR1 MNHEY and CDR2 SVGAGI. With V trimmed by 7 bases and J by 0 bases, 7 bases remained unmatched. The CDR3 is made up of 15 amino acids. CDR3 loop: CASTSAGAYQETQYF. The CDR3 region has the DNA TGTGCCAGCACCTCAGCGGGGGCGTACCAAGAGACCCAGTACTTC.

The chain is built from TRBV28 and TRBJ2-3, with D unclear. Trimming pared 10 bases from V and 6 bases from J, leaving 17 bases between. Germline-derived CDR1 and CDR2 are MDHEN and SYDVKM. The CDR3 extends over 13 amino acids. CDR3 DNA sequence: TGTGCCATCCACCGACGAAACGGGGATACGCAGTATTTT. It is translated as CAIHRRNGDTQYF.

The genes are TRBV10-2 and TRBJ1-1, with D perhaps TRBD1 (6 bases). The CDR3 is 13 residues long. The germline V and J ends were trimmed by 6 bases and 6 bases, with 14 bases remaining between them. Germline-derived CDR1 and CDR2 are WSHSY and SAAADI. The CDR3, as DNA: TGCGCCAGCAGACCCAGGGGAGGCGCTGAAGCTTTCTTT. This gives the protein CASRPRGGAEAFF.

The CDR3 nucleotides are TGTGCCAGCAGCTTAACCCCAGGGAGCTCCTACAATGAGCAGTTCTTC. It is translated as CASSLTPGSSYNEQFF. The genes are TRBV7-9 and TRBJ2-1; D tentatively fits TRBD1 or TRBD2 (5 bases each). Germline CDR1 is SEHNR and CDR2 is FQNEAQ (reference sequence). The CDR3 sequence is 16 residues long. The germline V and J ends were trimmed by 2 bases and 0 bases, with 11 bases remaining between them.

Written as DNA, the CDR3 is TGTGCCAGTAGTACGACCGGGACAGGGTTACCTAATGAAAAACTGTTTTTT. The encoded protein is CASSTTGTGLPNEKLFF. The rearrangement uses TRBV19 and TRBJ1-4; TRBD1 matches 9 bases. Germline lookup yields CDR1 LNHDA and CDR2 SQIVND (reference sequence). After removal of 4 bases from V and 3 bases from J, the junction contained 9 bases not matched to a gene. The CDR3 totals 17 residues.

The genes are TRBV6-5 and TRBJ1-2, with D perhaps matching TRBD1 (6 bases). This CDR3 has 15 residues. Trimming took off 4 bases at V and 6 bases at J, with 18 bases between the two ends. CDR1 MNHEY and CDR2 SVGAGI come from the germline V gene. Here the CDR3 reads CASSWRQAPGDGYTF. CDR3 in DNA: TGTGCCAGCAGTTGGAGACAGGCCCCCGGGGATGGCTACACCTTC.